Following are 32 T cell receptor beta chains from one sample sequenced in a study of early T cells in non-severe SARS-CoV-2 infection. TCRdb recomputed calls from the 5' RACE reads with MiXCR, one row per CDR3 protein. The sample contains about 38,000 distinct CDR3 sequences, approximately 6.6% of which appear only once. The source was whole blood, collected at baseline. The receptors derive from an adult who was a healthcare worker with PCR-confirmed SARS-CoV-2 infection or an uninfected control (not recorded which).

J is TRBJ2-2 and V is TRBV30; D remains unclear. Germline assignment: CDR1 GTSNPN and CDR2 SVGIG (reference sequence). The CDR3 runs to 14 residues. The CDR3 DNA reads TGTGCTATGTCATCGTGGACCAACACCGGGGAGCTGTTTTTT. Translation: CAMSSWTNTGELFF.

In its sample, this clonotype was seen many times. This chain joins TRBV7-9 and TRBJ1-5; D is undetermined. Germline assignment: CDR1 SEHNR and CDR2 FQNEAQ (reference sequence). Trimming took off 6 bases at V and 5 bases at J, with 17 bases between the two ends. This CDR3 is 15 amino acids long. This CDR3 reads CASRGFIGSDQPQHF. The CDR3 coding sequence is TGTGCCAGCAGGGGGTTTATTGGCTCGGATCAGCCCCAGCATTTT.

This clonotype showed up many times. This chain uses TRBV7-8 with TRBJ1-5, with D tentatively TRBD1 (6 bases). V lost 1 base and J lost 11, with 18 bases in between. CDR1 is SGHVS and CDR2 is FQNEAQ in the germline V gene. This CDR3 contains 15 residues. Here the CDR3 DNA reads TGTGCCAGCAGCTTAGGGGGGGCGCAGGTATTGACCCAGCATTTT. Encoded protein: CASSLGGAQVLTQHF. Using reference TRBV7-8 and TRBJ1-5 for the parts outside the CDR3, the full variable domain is GAGVSQSPRYKVAKRGQDVALRCDPISGHVSLFWYQQALGQGPEFLTYFQNEAQLDKSGLPSDRFFAERPEGSVSTLKIQRTQQEDSAVYLCASSLGGAQVLTQHFGDGTRLSIL.

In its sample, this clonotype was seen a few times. This CDR3 is CASSLSFAGDRTGELFF. The CDR3 DNA reads as TGTGCCAGCAGCTTATCTTTCGCGGGAGATCGGACCGGGGAGCTGTTTTTT. The gene calls are TRBV5-6 and TRBJ2-2; 7 bases line up with TRBD2. The V gene end was trimmed by 2 bases and the J gene end by 5 bases; junction bases not matched to a gene: 12. CDR1 is SGHDT and CDR2 is YYEEEE in the germline V gene. This CDR3 has 17 residues. The variable domain in full, with the rest retrieved from reference TRBV5-6 and TRBJ2-2, is DAGVTQSPTHLIKTRGQQVTLRCSPKSGHDTVSWYQQALGQGPQFIFQYYEEEERQRGNFPDRFSGHQFPNYSSELNVNALLLGDSALYLCASSLSFAGDRTGELFFGEGSRLTVL.

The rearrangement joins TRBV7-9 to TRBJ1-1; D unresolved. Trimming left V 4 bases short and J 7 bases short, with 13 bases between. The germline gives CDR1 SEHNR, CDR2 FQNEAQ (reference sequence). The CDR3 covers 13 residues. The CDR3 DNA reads TGTGCCAGCAGCTCCTTCGCACATGATGAAGCTTTCTTT. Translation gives CASSSFAHDEAFF.

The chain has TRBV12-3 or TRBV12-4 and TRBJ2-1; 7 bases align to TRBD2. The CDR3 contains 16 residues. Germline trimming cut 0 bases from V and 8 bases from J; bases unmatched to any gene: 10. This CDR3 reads CASSLALAALGDEQFF. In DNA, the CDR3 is TGTGCCAGCAGTTTAGCCCTAGCGGCTCTCGGGGATGAGCAGTTCTTC.

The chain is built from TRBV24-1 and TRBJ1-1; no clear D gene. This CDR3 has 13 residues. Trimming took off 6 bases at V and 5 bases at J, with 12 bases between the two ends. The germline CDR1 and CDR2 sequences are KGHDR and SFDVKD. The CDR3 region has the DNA TGTGCCACCAGTTATAAAGAGGGAACTGAAGCTTTCTTT. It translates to CATSYKEGTEAFF.

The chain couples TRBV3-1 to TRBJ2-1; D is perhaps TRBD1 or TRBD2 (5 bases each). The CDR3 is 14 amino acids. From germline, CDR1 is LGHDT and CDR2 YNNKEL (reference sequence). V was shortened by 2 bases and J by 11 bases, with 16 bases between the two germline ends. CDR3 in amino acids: CASSQPAVGDQQFF. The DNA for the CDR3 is TGTGCCAGCAGCCAACCGGCGGTGGGGGACCAGCAGTTCTTC.

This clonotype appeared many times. The DNA of the CDR3 is TGTGCCACCAGTGACCCGACAGAAAACTATGGCTACACCTTC. Protein: CATSDPTENYGYTF. The rearrangement uses TRBV24-1 and TRBJ1-2; D may be TRBD1 (5 bases). CDR1 and CDR2 from the germline V gene are KGHDR and SFDVKD. The CDR3 spans 14 residues. Trimming took off 4 bases at V and 2 bases at J, with 10 bases between the two ends.

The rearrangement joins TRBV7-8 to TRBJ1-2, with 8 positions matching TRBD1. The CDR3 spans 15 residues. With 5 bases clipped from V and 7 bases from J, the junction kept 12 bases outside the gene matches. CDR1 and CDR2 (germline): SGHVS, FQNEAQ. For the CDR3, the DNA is TGTGCCAGCAGCCCCAGGCGGGTCAGGGGGCCTGGCTACACCTTC. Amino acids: CASSPRRVRGPGYTF.

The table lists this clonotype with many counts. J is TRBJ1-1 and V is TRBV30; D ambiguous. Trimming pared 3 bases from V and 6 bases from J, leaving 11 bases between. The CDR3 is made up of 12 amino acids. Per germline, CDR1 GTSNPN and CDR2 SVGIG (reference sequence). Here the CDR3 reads CAWSSRSSEAFF. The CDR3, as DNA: TGTGCCTGGAGCTCCCGATCGTCTGAAGCTTTCTTT.

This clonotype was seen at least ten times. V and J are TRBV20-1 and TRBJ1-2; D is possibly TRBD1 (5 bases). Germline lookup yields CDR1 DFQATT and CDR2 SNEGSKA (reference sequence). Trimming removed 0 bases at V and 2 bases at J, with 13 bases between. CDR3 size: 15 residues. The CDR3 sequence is CSARDPGRRNYGYTF. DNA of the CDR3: TGCAGTGCTAGAGATCCGGGACGCCGGAACTATGGCTACACCTTC.

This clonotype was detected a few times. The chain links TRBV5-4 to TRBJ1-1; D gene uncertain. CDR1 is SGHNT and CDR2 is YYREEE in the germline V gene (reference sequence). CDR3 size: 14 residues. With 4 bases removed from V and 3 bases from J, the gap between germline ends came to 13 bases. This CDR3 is CASSPRGIDTEAFF. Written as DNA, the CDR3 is TGTGCCAGCAGCCCGCGCGGGATAGACACTGAAGCTTTCTTT.

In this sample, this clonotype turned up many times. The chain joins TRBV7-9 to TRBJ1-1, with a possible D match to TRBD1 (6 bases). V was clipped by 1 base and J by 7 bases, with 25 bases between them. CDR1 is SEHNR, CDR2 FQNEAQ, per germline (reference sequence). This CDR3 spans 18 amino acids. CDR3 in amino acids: CASSLVFRGRKGFDEAFF. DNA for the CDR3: TGTGCCAGCAGCTTAGTGTTCCGGGGGCGCAAGGGTTTTGATGAAGCTTTCTTT.

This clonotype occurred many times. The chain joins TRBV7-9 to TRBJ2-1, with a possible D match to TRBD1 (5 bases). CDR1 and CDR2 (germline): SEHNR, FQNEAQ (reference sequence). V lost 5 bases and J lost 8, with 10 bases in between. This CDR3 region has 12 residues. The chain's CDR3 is CASSPRVHEQFF. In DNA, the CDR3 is TGTGCCAGCAGCCCCAGGGTACATGAGCAGTTCTTC.

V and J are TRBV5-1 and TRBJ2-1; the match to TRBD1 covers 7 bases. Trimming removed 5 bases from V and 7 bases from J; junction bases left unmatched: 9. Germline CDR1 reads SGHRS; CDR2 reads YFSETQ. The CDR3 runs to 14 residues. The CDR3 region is CASSFQTGENEQFF. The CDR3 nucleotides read TGCGCCAGCAGTTTCCAAACAGGGGAGAATGAGCAGTTCTTC.

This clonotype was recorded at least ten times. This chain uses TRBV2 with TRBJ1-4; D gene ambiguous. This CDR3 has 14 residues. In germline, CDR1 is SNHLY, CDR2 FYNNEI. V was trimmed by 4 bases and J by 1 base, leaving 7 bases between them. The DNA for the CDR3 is TGTGCCAGCAGTGGGGGTCGAACTAATGAAAAACTGTTTTTT. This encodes CASSGGRTNEKLFF.

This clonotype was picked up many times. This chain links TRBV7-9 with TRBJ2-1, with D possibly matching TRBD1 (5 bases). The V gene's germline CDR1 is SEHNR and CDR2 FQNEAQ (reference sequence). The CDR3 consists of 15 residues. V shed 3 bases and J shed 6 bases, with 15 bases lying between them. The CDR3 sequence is CASSFKGMSRNEQFF. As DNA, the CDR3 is TGTGCCAGCAGCTTTAAGGGGATGAGTCGCAATGAGCAGTTCTTC.

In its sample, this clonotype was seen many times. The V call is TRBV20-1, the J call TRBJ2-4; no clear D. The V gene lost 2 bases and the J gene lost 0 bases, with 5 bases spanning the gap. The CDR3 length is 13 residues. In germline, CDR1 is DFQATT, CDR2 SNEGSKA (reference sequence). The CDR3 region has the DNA TGCAGTGCTAGACGCGTAGCCAAAAACATTCAGTACTTC. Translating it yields CSARRVAKNIQYF.

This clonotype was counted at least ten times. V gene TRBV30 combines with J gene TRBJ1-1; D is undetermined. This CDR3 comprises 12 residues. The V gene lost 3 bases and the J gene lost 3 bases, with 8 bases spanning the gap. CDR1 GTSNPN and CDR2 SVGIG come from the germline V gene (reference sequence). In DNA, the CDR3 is TGTGCCTGGAGCCCCCGGGACACTGAAGCTTTCTTT. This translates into CAWSPRDTEAFF. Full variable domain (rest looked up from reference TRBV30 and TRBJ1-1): SQTIHQWPATLVQPVGSPLSLECTVEGTSNPNLYWYRQAAGRGLQLLFYSVGIGQISSEVPQNLSASRPQDRQFILSSKKLLLSDSGFYLCAWSPRDTEAFFGQGTRLTVV.

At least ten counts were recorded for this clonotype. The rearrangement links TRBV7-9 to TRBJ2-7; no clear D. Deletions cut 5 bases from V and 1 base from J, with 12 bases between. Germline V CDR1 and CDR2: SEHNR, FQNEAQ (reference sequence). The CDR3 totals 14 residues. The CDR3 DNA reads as TGTGCCAGCAGCCCACATGTAGCTTCCTACGAGCAGTACTTC. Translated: CASSPHVASYEQYF.

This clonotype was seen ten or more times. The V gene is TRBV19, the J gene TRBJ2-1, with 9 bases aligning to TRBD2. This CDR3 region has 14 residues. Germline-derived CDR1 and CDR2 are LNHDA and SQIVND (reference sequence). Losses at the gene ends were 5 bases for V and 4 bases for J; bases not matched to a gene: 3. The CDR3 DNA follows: TGTGCCAGTAGTGCGGGAGGGGGTTACAATGAGCAGTTCTTC. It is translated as CASSAGGGYNEQFF.

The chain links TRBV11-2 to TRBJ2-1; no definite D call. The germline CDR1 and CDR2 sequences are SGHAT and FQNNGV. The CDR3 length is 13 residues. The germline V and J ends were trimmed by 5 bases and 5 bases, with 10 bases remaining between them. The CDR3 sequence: CASSPGRNNEQFF. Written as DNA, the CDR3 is TGTGCCAGCAGCCCCGGGCGTAACAATGAGCAGTTCTTC.

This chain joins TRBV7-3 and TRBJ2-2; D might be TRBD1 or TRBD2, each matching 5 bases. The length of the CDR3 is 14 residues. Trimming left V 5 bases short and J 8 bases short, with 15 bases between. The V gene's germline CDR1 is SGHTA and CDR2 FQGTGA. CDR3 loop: CASSRDGNSGELFF. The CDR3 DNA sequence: TGTGCCAGCAGCAGGGACGGGAATTCTGGGGAGCTGTTTTTT.

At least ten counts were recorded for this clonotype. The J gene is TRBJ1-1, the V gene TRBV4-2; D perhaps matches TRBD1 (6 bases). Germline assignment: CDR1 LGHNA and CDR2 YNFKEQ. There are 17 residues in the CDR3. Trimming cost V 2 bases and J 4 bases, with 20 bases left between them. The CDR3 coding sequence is TGTGCCAGCAGCCAAAAAAGTCACAGGGACGAGGTCACTGAAGCTTTCTTT. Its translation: CASSQKSHRDEVTEAFF.

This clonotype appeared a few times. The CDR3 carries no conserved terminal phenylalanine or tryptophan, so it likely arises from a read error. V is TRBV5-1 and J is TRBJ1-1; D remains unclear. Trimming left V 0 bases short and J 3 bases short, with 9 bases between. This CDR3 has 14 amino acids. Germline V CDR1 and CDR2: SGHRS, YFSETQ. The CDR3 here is CASSLATGYTEAFS. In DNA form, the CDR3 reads TGCGCCAGCAGCTTGGCCACGGGTTACACTGAAGCTTTCTCT.

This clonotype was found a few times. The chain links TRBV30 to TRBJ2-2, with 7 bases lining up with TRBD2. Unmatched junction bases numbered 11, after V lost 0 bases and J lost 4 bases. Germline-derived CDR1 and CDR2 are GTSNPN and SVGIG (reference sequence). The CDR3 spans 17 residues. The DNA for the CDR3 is TGTGCCTGGAGTGTACTGGCGGGAGAAATCAGCACCGGGGAGCTGTTTTTT. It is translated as CAWSVLAGEISTGELFF.

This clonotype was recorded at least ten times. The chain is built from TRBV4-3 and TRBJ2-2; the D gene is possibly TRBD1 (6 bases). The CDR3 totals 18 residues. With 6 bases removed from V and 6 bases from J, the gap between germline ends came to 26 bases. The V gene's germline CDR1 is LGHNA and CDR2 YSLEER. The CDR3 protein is CASSLNDPGQLRAGELFF. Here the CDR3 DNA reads TGCGCCAGCAGTCTTAATGACCCGGGACAATTAAGGGCCGGGGAGCTGTTTTTT.

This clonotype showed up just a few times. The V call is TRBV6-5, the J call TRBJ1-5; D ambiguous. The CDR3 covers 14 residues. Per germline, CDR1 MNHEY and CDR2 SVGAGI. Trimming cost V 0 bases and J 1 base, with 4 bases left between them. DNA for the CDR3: TGTGCCAGCAGTTACTCGGTGAGCAATCAGCCCCAGCATTTT. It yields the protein CASSYSVSNQPQHF.

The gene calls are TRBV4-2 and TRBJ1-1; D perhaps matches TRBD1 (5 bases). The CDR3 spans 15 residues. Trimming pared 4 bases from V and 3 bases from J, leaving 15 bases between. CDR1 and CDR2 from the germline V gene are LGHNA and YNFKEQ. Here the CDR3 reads CASSPQTSGDTEAFF. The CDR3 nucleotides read TGTGCCAGCAGCCCCCAGACATCGGGGGACACTGAAGCTTTCTTT.

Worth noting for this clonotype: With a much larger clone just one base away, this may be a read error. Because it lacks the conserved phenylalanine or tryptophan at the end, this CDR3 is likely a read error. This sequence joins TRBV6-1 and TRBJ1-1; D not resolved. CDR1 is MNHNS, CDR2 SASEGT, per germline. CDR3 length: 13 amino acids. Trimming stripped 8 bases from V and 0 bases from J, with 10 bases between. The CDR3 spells CASGKVMNTEAFL. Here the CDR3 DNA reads TGTGCCAGCGGTAAGGTCATGAACACTGAAGCTTTCTTA.

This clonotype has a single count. The CDR3, as DNA: TGCAGTGGAAATAGCGGAAACAATGAGCAGTTCTTC. Its protein product is CSGNSGNNEQFF. The chain joins TRBV20-1 to TRBJ2-1; D is possibly TRBD2 (6 bases). The CDR3 is 12 residues long. Trimming took 7 bases from V and 5 from J, leaving 12 bases between them. In germline, CDR1 is DFQATT, CDR2 SNEGSKA (reference sequence).